This is a list of T cell receptor beta chains from one sample in a study of blood T cell repertoires in COVID-19. The method was immunoSEQ multiplex PCR; TCRdb's version includes in-frame clones alone and lacks a portion of them. Altogether 150,000 to 200,000 clones are present, less than 90% being singletons, with the ten largest covering roughly 1.2%. Sequencing was done on a sample of PBMCs or T cells enriched from blood (not recorded which). Receptor source: a human donor with acute COVID-19. The donor label of this sample is uncertain. Each CDR3 is given with its conserved first and last residue. A D gene is named only where the DNA matches it firmly. Part of the rows lack a size; the others show once, few, many or a class for expanded clones.

TRBV7-3	-	TRBJ2-3	-	TGTGCCAGCAGCGTTACAGGGCCGGCAGATACGCAGTATTTT	CASSVTGPADTQYF
TRBV6-5	-	TRBJ1-6	-	TGTGCCAGCAGCCAACAGGGTCAGAATTCACCCCTCCACTTT	CASSQQGQNSPLHF
TRBV5-1	-	TRBJ1-3	-	TGCGCCAGCAGCTTGGCGGGAGATCATGGAAACACCATATATTTT	CASSLAGDHGNTIYF
TRBV9	once	TRBJ1-2	-	TGTGCCAGCAGCGTAGGGGCAGGGTGGTCGGGCGGCTACACCTTC	CASSVGAGWSGGYTF
TRBV14	-	TRBJ1-1	-	TGTGCCAGCAGCCGGTGGACAGACACTGAAGCTTTCTTT	CASSRWTDTEAFF
TRBV9	-	TRBJ1-6	TRBD1	TGTGCCAGCAGCGTAAACCCCGGGACAGGGAGCTCCTATAATTCACCCCTCCACTTT	CASSVNPGTGSSYNSPLHF
TRBV7-8	-	TRBJ2-3	TRBD2	TGTGCCAGCAGCCCGCGACTAGCGGGGGTTACAGATACGCAGTATTTT	CASSPRLAGVTDTQYF
TRBV4-1	-	TRBJ1-2	TRBD1	TGCGCCAGCAGCCAAGTGGCGGGACAGTCCTTTACTAACTATGGCTACACCTTC	CASSQVAGQSFTNYGYTF
TRBV18	-	TRBJ2-7	TRBD1	TGTGCCAGCTCTCGGACAGGGGGTGTCTACGAGCAGTACTTC	CASSRTGGVYEQYF
TRBV5-1	-	TRBJ2-1	TRBD2	TGCGCCAGCAGTCTAAGTAGCGGGATGGGGAATGAGCAGTTCTTC	CASSLSSGMGNEQFF
TRBV4-2	-	TRBJ1-1	-	TGTGCCAGCAGGCAGGAGGGTGGTGAAGCTTTCTTT	CASRQEGGEAFF
TRBV7-6	-	TRBJ2-3	-	TGTGCCAGCAGCTTACGGGGAGCGGATAGCACAGATACGCAGTATTTT	CASSLRGADSTDTQYF
TRBV18	once	TRBJ2-7	TRBD2	TGTGCCAGCTCACCCCCTAGCGGGAACGAGCAGTACTTC	CASSPPSGNEQYF
TRBV27	-	TRBJ1-1	-	TGTGCCAGCAGTTTAGGTCTGGGGGCGAGAGGGGTGAACACTGAAGCTTTCTTT	CASSLGLGARGVNTEAFF
TRBV7-9	-	TRBJ1-5	TRBD1	TGTGCCAGCAGCTTGACAGGGACTCAGCCCCAGCATTTT	CASSLTGTQPQHF
TRBV9	-	TRBJ2-3	TRBD1	TGTGCCAGCAGCGATCTTTTCGCAGGACAGGACACAGATACGCAGTATTTT	CASSDLFAGQDTDTQYF
TRBV20-1	-	TRBJ1-4	TRBD1	TGCAGTGCTGGTGACAGGGTCGGTGGTGAAAAACTGTTTTTT	CSAGDRVGGEKLFF
TRBV5-8	-	TRBJ2-7	-	TGTGCCAGCAGCTTATTCAGGTACGAGCAGTACTTC	CASSLFRYEQYF
TRBV10-1	-	TRBJ2-3	-	TGCGCCAGCAGTGAAACGGGGTATACGCAGTATTTT	CASSETGYTQYF
TRBV4-2	-	TRBJ2-7	TRBD1	TGTGCCAGCAGCTTCCAGGGGGCGCGGGAGCAGTACTTC	CASSFQGAREQYF
TRBV25-1	-	TRBJ1-1	-	TGTGCCAGCAGTGAACAACGGGAAGCTTTCTTT	CASSEQREAFF
TRBV5-1	-	TRBJ2-1	TRBD2	TGCGCCAGCAGGAGGGGAACTAGCGGGAGCTACAATGAGCAGTTCTTC	CASRRGTSGSYNEQFF
TRBV7-6	-	TRBJ1-1	-	TGTGCCAGCAGCTTATGGAGGGGCACTGAAGCTTTCTTT	CASSLWRGTEAFF
TRBV7-9	-	TRBJ2-3	-	TGTGCCAGCAGCTTACAGTTTGCGACAGACCGTGTGGATACGCAGTATTTT	CASSLQFATDRVDTQYF
TRBV19	-	TRBJ2-2	TRBD1	TGTGCCAGTAGAAAGTCGACAGGGTTCACCGGGGAGCTGTTTTTT	CASRKSTGFTGELFF
TRBV4-1	-	TRBJ1-6	TRBD1	TGCGCCAGCAGCCTAGGCCGAGGGACAGCTAATTCACCCCTCCACTTT	CASSLGRGTANSPLHF
TRBV6-5	-	TRBJ2-3	-	TGTGCCAGCAGTTACACCAGTGACAGTTACACAGATACGCAGTATTTT	CASSYTSDSYTDTQYF
TRBV3-1/TRBV3-2	-	TRBJ1-1	-	TGTGCCAGCGGTCAGGGTATCCCGAACACTGAAGCTTTCTTT	CASGQGIPNTEAFF
TRBV10-2	-	TRBJ1-1	-	TGCGCCAGCAGTGAAATCGAGGACACTGAAGCTTTCTTT	CASSEIEDTEAFF
TRBV3-1/TRBV3-2	-	TRBJ1-3	TRBD1	TGTGCCAGCAGCCAAGGGACAGGGGGCAATGGAAACACCATATATTTT	CASSQGTGGNGNTIYF
TRBV14	many	TRBJ1-1	-	TGTGCCAGCAGTCTGACAGGAAACACTGAAGCTTTCTTT	CASSLTGNTEAFF
TRBV14	-	TRBJ2-2	TRBD1	TGTGCCAGCAGGCGACAGGGGGTGAACACCGGGGAGCTGTTTTTT	CASRRQGVNTGELFF
TRBV18	-	TRBJ1-2	TRBD1	TGTGCCAGCTCGCCTGACAGGGATTCTGGCTACACCTTC	CASSPDRDSGYTF
TRBV2	-	TRBJ2-7	-	TGTGCCAGCAGCTGGGGACTCGGAGGCTCCTACGAGCAGTACTTC	CASSWGLGGSYEQYF
TRBV29-1	-	TRBJ1-5	TRBD1	TGCAGCGTCTCACAGGGGCGGAATCAGCCCCAGCATTTT	CSVSQGRNQPQHF
TRBV4-3	-	TRBJ2-7	TRBD2	TGCGCCAGCAGCCAAGACGGACTAGGGACCTACGAGCAGTACTTC	CASSQDGLGTYEQYF
TRBV7-3	once	TRBJ2-1	TRBD2	TGTGCCAGCAGCTTAACTAGCGGGGAAGGAGAGCAGTTCTTC	CASSLTSGEGEQFF
TRBV5-1	once	TRBJ2-1	TRBD2	TGCGCCAGCAGCCCGGGACTAGCGCCTCTCTCCTACAATGAGCAGTTCTTC	CASSPGLAPLSYNEQFF
TRBV4-2	once	TRBJ2-5	TRBD2	TGTGCCAGCAGCCAAGATGACCTCGGGGGGCAAGAGACCCAGTACTTC	CASSQDDLGGQETQYF
TRBV6-5	-	TRBJ1-2	-	TGTGCCAGCAGTTACTCGCCCCAGGGGAACTATGGCTACACCTTC	CASSYSPQGNYGYTF
TRBV19	-	TRBJ2-1	TRBD1	TGTGCCAGTAGTTCCCCCGGGACAGGGGGGGGTGAGCAGTTCTTC	CASSSPGTGGGEQFF
TRBV16	-	TRBJ1-2	-	TGTGCCAGCAGCCCTCTAAACGGGGAATCGAACTATGGCTACACCTTC	CASSPLNGESNYGYTF
TRBV21-1	few	TRBJ2-7	-	TGTGCCAGCAGCGAGGACGAGCAGTACTTC	CASSEDEQYF